In its sample, the clone carrying this T cell receptor beta chain was seen once. Germline CDR1 MNHEY, CDR2 SVGAGI. V was cut by 10 bases and J by 4 bases, with 19 bases left in between. The CDR3 has 14 amino acids. The sample belongs to a study of T cell responses to AZD1222 COVID-19 vaccine. Method: immunoSEQ multiplex PCR; TCRdb's copy keeps in-frame clones and lacks some. The sample carries approximately 74,000 clones, roughly 90% recorded once. The chain has TRBV6-5 and TRBJ1-2; no clear D. This clonotype was obtained from an adult in good health. This material consisted of peripheral blood, taken on day 0 of AZD1222 vaccination. The CDR3 DNA is TGTGCCATCCAAGAGTCGTACTCTACCTATGGCTACACCTTC. Its translation is CAIQESYSTYGYTF.